These T cell receptor beta chains were read from a single sample in a study of shared clonotypes between healthy human individuals. Clones were sequenced by immunoSEQ multiplex PCR, and TCRdb holds only the in-frame ones, with some missing. The sample yields around 2.5 million clones, approximately 94% seen once. Sequencing was carried out using naive CD4+ T cells from PBMCs. The receptor source for this set is a young man in good health. Some clones in this sample may be carry-over from other donors' samples. The CDR3 runs from the conserved cysteine through the conserved F or W. D genes are given only for firm matches. The size field is filled for only some rows; it gives once, few, many or a size class.

V,J,D,size,DNA,CDR3
TRBV6-5,TRBJ1-1,.,once,TGTGCCAGCAGTAAAGGTTGGCAGGGCTCTGAAGCTTTCTTT,CASSKGWQGSEAFF
TRBV25-1,TRBJ2-1,.,.,TGTGCCAGCAGTGAACCACTCGGGACGGCCACTATCAATGAGCAGTTCTTC,CASSEPLGTATINEQFF
TRBV6-1,TRBJ1-5,.,.,TGTGCCAGCAGTAGGACGCTGCTGGCGAATCAGCCCCAGCATTTT,CASSRTLLANQPQHF
TRBV18,TRBJ1-2,TRBD1,.,TGTGCCAGCTCACCAGACCAGGGGGCGAACTATGGCTACACCTTC,CASSPDQGANYGYTF
TRBV5-1,TRBJ2-7,TRBD2,.,TGCGCCAGCAGCTTCTCTAGCGGGAGCTCCTACGAGCAGTACTTC,CASSFSSGSSYEQYF
TRBV19,TRBJ2-7,.,.,TGTGCCAGTAGTCCTCGTGGGTTCTCCTACGAGCAGTACTTC,CASSPRGFSYEQYF
TRBV5-1,TRBJ1-1,TRBD1,.,TGCGCCAGCAGCTTGGTCAGGGGGTTCACTGAAGCTTTCTTT,CASSLVRGFTEAFF
TRBV10-3,TRBJ1-3,TRBD1,.,TGTGCCATCCAAGGACAGGGGGTCTTCTCTGGAAACACCATATATTTT,CAIQGQGVFSGNTIYF
TRBV6-5,TRBJ2-5,.,once,TGTGCCAGCAGTTCGACTAGGGGATTCCAAGAGACCCAGTACTTC,CASSSTRGFQETQYF
TRBV6-5,TRBJ1-1,.,.,TGTGCCAGCACCGGACAGCTAAACACTGAAGCTTTCTTT,CASTGQLNTEAFF